This entry features one T cell receptor (beta chain) sequence. What it binds is unknown. Using RNA transcripts as the source, TCR beta CDR3 regions were amplified. In the first-round RT-PCR of the TCR CDR3, the HTBI primer set was used. TCRdb redid the calling of the multiplex PCR reads with MiXCR, one entry per CDR3 protein. The repertoire consists of approximately 250,000 distinct CDR3 sequences, with approximately 23% occurring once and the leading ten covering under 40%. Uncontrolled infection, other autoimmune disease, pregnancy or lactation disqualified patients from enrolment. Germline loops: CDR1 PRHDT, CDR2 FYEKMQ (reference sequence). The CDR3 loop spans 14 amino acids. The V and J ends lost 0 bases and 5 bases respectively, with 11 bases between them. The data belong to a study of T cells in Graves' hyperthyroidism and ophthalmopathy. Overall study results and limits: Blood held most thyroid clonotypes expanded above 0.001 frequency. From stable hyperthyroidism, ophthalmopathy was set apart by a 13 V-J model.

Specimen: blood. This sequence was found in a woman between 35 and 50 years old with Graves' ophthalmopathy. The genes are TRBV13 and TRBJ2-7; D is tentatively TRBD1 or TRBD2 (6 bases each). This chain's CDR3 is CASSLGSGADEQYF. CDR3 coding DNA: TGTGCCAGCAGCTTAGGTTCGGGGGCAGACGAGCAGTACTTC. Combining the CDR3 with reference TRBV13 and TRBJ2-7 gives the whole variable domain AAGVIQSPRHLIKEKRETATLKCYPIPRHDTVYWYQQGPGQDPQFLISFYEKMQSDKGSIPDRFSAQQFSDYHSELNMSSLELGDSALYFCASSLGSGADEQYFGPGTRLTVT.